A selection of T cell receptor beta chains follows, all from one sample in a study of blood T cell repertoires in COVID-19. Sequencing used immunoSEQ multiplex PCR; TCRdb keeps in-frame clones, though not all of them. The data show 67,000 or so clones, about 86% seen once. Sequencing input: peripheral blood. The receptors here all came from a man in his 70s with acute or convalescent COVID-19. CDR3s include the opening cysteine and the closing phenylalanine or tryptophan. The D gene is left open where the match is weak. Size tells how often a clone was seen (once, few, many) or the class of an expanded clone, and some rows leave it out.

clone_size | d_call | j_call | v_call | cdr3_nt | cdr3_aa
NA | TRBD2 | TRBJ2-7 | TRBV25-1 | TGTGCCAGCGTCGGACTAGGCTACTCCTACGAGCAGTACTTC | CASVGLGYSYEQYF
NA | NA | TRBJ1-1 | TRBV12-5 | TGTGCTAGTGGTTTGGTTAGAACTGAAGCTTTCTTT | CASGLVRTEAFF
NA | NA | TRBJ2-3 | TRBV9 | TGTGCCAGCAGCGTAGCGGGATACGCAGATACGCAGTATTTT | CASSVAGYADTQYF
NA | NA | TRBJ2-7 | TRBV18 | TGTGCCAGCTCACCAGGCCTAGACTCCTACGAGCAGTACTTC | CASSPGLDSYEQYF
few | TRBD1 | TRBJ1-5 | TRBV2 | TGTGCCAGCAGGGGACAGATAAATAGCAATCAGCCCCAGCATTTT | CASRGQINSNQPQHF
NA | TRBD1 | TRBJ2-4 | TRBV4-3 | TGCGCCAGCAGCCATAACCGGGACAGTAGAATTCAGTACTTC | CASSHNRDSRIQYF
NA | NA | TRBJ2-7 | TRBV7-2 | TGTGCCAGCAGCTCCACACCGGGGGAGTACGAGCAGTACTTC | CASSSTPGEYEQYF
NA | NA | TRBJ1-4 | TRBV7-6 | TGTGCCAGCAGCTTAACACCCGAAAAACTGTTTTTT | CASSLTPEKLFF
NA | NA | TRBJ1-1 | TRBV4-1 | TGCGCCAGCAGCCAAACTAAGGGGTACACTGAAGCTTTCTTT | CASSQTKGYTEAFF
few | NA | TRBJ2-5 | TRBV19 | TGTGCCAGTAGTGTATACAGAGAGACCCAGTACTTC | CASSVYRETQYF
NA | NA | TRBJ1-2 | TRBV3-1/TRBV3-2 | TGTGCCAGCAGCCCCCGGGGGTGGGCTAACTATGGCTACACCTTC | CASSPRGWANYGYTF
NA | NA | TRBJ1-2 | TRBV11-2 | TGTGCCAGCAGCTTAGACGGGAACTATGGCTACACCTTC | CASSLDGNYGYTF
NA | TRBD1 | TRBJ1-2 | TRBV19 | TGTGCCAGTAGTGCACAGGGGGCGGTCGGCGGCTACACCTTC | CASSAQGAVGGYTF
NA | TRBD1 | TRBJ2-7 | TRBV3-1/TRBV3-2 | TGTGCCAGCAGCCGACGGGACAGATACTACGAGCAGTACTTC | CASSRRDRYYEQYF
NA | NA | TRBJ1-3 | TRBV3-1/TRBV3-2 | TGTGCCAGCAGCCAAGACAGTGGGCAGAGAAACACCATATATTTT | CASSQDSGQRNTIYF
NA | NA | TRBJ1-2 | TRBV28 | TGTGCCAGCAGGGAGACAGATGGACGCTATGGCTACACCTTC | CASRETDGRYGYTF
NA | NA | TRBJ1-1 | TRBV20-1 | TGCAGTGCTAGTAACCAGGGTAACACTGAAGCTTTCTTT | CSASNQGNTEAFF
NA | NA | TRBJ2-5 | TRBV19 | TGTGCCAGTAGTCCCGAAGGAGGGTGGACGGAGACCCAGTACTTC | CASSPEGGWTETQYF
medium-sized | TRBD1 | TRBJ1-2 | TRBV11-1 | TGTGCCAGCAGCTACGGGACAGGAAATCTCTATGGCTACACCTTC | CASSYGTGNLYGYTF
NA | TRBD1 | TRBJ2-6 | TRBV24-1 | TGTGCCACCAGTGATTCTTCTACGACAGGGAACTCTGGGGCCAACGTCCTGACTTTC | CATSDSSTTGNSGANVLTF
NA | TRBD1 | TRBJ2-2 | TRBV19 | TGTGCCAGCTCGCAGGGGGCGGACACCGGGGAGCTGTTTTTT | CASSQGADTGELFF
NA | NA | TRBJ1-5 | TRBV6-5 | TGTGCCAGCAGTTACTCGGTGTACGGGAGCCAGCCCCAGCATTTT | CASSYSVYGSQPQHF
NA | NA | TRBJ1-1 | TRBV20-1 | TGCAGTGCTAGTAAGGGGATGAACACTGAAGCTTTCTTT | CSASKGMNTEAFF
NA | NA | TRBJ1-1 | TRBV12-2 | TGTGCAAGTCGCTCTAACAGGGGTCCGACGGACACTGAAGCTTTCTTT | CASRSNRGPTDTEAFF
NA | NA | TRBJ2-2 | TRBV7-3 | TGTGCCAGCAGCAGTACTAGTAACACCGGGGAGCTGTTTTTT | CASSSTSNTGELFF
NA | TRBD2 | TRBJ2-5 | TRBV10-3 | TGTGCCATCAGTGGGACTAGCGGTCCGAGGGCAGAGACCCAGTACTTC | CAISGTSGPRAETQYF
NA | TRBD1 | TRBJ2-3 | TRBV3-1/TRBV3-2 | TGTGCCAGCAGGCATACCTCCGGGACAGGGCGCCTCACAGATACGCAGTATTTT | CASRHTSGTGRLTDTQYF
NA | TRBD2 | TRBJ2-3 | TRBV7-6 | TGTGCCAGCAGCTTTTCTCGCCGAGCGGGAGGCCTAAGCACAGATACGCAGTATTTT | CASSFSRRAGGLSTDTQYF
few | NA | TRBJ1-1 | TRBV29-1 | TGCAGAGGGGCAACCAACACTGAAGCTTTCTTT | CRGATNTEAFF
NA | NA | TRBJ1-3 | TRBV6-4 | TGTGCCAGTCCAAGGGGCCTGACGCGCAGAAACACCATATATTTT | CASPRGLTRRNTIYF
NA | NA | TRBJ2-3 | TRBV15 | TGTGCCACCACCTTTGGGGGGGATACGCAGTATTTT | CATTFGGDTQYF
NA | NA | TRBJ2-5 | TRBV5-6 | TGTGCCAGCAGCTTTTACCTCAGGGAGACCCAGTACTTC | CASSFYLRETQYF
NA | NA | TRBJ2-5 | TRBV18 | TGTGCCAGCTCCCTTTACGGAGAGGAAGAGACCCAGTACTTC | CASSLYGEEETQYF